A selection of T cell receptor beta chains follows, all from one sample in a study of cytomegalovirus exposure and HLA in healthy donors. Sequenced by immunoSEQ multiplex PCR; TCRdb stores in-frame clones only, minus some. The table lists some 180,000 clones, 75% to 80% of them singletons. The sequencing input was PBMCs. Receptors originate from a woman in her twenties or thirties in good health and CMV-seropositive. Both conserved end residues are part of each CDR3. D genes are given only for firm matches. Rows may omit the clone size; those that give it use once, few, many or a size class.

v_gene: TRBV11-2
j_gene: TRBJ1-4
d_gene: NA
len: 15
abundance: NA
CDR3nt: TGTGCCAGCAGCTTAGATTTGGGGGGGGATGAAAAACTGTTTTTT
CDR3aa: CASSLDLGGDEKLFF

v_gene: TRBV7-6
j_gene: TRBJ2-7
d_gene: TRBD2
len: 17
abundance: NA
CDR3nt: TGTGCCAGCAGCTTAGGTTCGCTAGCGGGAGCTCCCTACGAGCAGTACTTC
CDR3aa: CASSLGSLAGAPYEQYF

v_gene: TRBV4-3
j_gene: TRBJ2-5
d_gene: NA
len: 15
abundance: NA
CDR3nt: TGCGCCAGCAGCCGCCTGTGGGCCCCTGGAGAGACCCAGTACTTC
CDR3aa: CASSRLWAPGETQYF

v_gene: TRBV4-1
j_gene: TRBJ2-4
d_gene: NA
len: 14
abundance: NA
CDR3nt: TGCGCCAGCAGCCAAGTAGGGGGTAGAAACATTCAGTACTTC
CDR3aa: CASSQVGGRNIQYF

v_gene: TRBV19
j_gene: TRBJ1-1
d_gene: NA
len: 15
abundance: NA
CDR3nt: TGTGCCAGTAGTATCGGAGGTTGGAGGACTACTGAAGCTTTCTTT
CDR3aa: CASSIGGWRTTEAFF

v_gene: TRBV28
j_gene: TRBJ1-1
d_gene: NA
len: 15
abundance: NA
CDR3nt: TGTGCCAGCGGATTCTCAGGGGAAAAGAACACTGAAGCTTTCTTT
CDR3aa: CASGFSGEKNTEAFF

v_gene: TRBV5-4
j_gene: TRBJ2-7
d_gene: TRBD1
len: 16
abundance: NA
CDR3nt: TGTGCCAGCAGCTTGGGGGGGACAGGGACCTCCTACGAGCAGTACTTC
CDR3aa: CASSLGGTGTSYEQYF

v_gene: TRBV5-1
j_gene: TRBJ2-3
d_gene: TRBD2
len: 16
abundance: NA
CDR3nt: TGCGCCAGCAGCTTTGGGGGGGGGAGGACCACAGATACGCAGTATTTT
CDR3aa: CASSFGGGRTTDTQYF

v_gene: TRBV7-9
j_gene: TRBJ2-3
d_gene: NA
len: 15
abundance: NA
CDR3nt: TGTGCCAGCAGCCCCCGGGGGGACATCCTTAATACGCAGTATTTT
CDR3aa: CASSPRGDILNTQYF

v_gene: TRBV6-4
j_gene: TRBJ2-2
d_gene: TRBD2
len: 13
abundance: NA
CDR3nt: TGTGCCAGCAGTGGATTAGCGGGCGGGGAGCTGTTTTTT
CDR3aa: CASSGLAGGELFF

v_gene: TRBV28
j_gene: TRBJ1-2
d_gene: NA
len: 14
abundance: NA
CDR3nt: TGTGCCAGCAGTCTGATCGGACAGAACTATGGCTACACCTTC
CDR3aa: CASSLIGQNYGYTF

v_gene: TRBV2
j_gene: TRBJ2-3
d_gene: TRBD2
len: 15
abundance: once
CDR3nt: TGTGCCAGCACTAACATAGCGGGGGCGACAGATACGCAGTATTTT
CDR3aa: CASTNIAGATDTQYF

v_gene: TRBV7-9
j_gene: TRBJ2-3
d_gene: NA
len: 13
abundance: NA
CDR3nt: TGTGCCAGCAGCTTTTTGGCCACAGATACGCAGTATTTT
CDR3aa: CASSFLATDTQYF

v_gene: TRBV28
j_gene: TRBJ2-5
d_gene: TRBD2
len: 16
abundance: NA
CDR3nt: TGTGCCAGCAGCCCCGCTAGCGGGAGGAGGAGCGAGACCCAGTACTTC
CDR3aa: CASSPASGRRSETQYF

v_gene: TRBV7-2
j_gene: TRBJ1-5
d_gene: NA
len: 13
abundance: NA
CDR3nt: TGTGCCAGCAGCTTAAGAGGCAATCAGCCCCAGCATTTT
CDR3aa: CASSLRGNQPQHF

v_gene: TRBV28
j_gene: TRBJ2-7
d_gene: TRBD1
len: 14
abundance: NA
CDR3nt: TGTGCCAGCAGGGGGACAGGGGACTCCTACGAGCAGTACTTC
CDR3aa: CASRGTGDSYEQYF

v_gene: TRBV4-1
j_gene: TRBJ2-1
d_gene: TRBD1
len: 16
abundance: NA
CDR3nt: TGCGCCAGCAGCCAATTGAACAGGGGACCCTACAATGAGCAGTTCTTC
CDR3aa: CASSQLNRGPYNEQFF

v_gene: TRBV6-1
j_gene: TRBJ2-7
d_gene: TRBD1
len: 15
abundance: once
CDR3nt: TGTGCCAGCAGGGACTATCGGGACAGGGCCTACGAGCAGTACTTC
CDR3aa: CASRDYRDRAYEQYF

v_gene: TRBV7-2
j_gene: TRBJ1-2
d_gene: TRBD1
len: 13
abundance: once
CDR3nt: TGTGCCAGCAGCCCGGACAGGGGGCATGGCTACACCTTC
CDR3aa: CASSPDRGHGYTF

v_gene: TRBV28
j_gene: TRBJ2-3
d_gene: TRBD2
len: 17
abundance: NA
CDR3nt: TGTGCCAGCAGTTTTCCGACTAGCGGGAGGGCCTTAGATACGCAGTATTTT
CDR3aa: CASSFPTSGRALDTQYF

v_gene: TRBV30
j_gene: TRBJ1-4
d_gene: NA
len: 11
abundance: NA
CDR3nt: TGTGCCTGGCAACGGGGGGAAAAACTGTTTTTT
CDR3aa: CAWQRGEKLFF

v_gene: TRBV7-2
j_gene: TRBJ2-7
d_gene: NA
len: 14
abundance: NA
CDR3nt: TGTGCCAGCAGCTTGGGGCCGGGCACCTACGAGCAGTACTTC
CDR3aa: CASSLGPGTYEQYF

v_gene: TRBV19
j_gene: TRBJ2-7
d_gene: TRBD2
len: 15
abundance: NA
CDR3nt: TGTGCCAGTAGTATAGGTCGCGGGAGGATCTACGAGCAGTACTTC
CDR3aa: CASSIGRGRIYEQYF

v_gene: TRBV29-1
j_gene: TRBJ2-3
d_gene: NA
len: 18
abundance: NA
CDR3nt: TGCAGCGTTGAAGATCGACGAGAAGGAAGAGGCGGCACAGATACGCAGTATTTT
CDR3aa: CSVEDRREGRGGTDTQYF

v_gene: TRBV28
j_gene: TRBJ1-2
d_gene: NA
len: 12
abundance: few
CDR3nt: TGTGCCAGCAGTTTGGCCTACTATGGCTACACCTTC
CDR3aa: CASSLAYYGYTF

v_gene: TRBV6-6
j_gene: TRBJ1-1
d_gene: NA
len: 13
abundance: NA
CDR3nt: TGTGCCAGCAGTTACTCCCCGTCAGGGCGGGCTTTCTTT
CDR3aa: CASSYSPSGRAFF

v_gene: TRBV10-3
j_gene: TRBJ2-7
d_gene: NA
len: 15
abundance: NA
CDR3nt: TGTGCCATCAGTGAGAAACAGGAATATACCTACGAGCAGTACTTC
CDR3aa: CAISEKQEYTYEQYF

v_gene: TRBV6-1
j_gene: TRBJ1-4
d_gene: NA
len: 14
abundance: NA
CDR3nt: TGTGCCAGCAGTAAGGGGCCTACGGGTGAAAAACTGTTTTTT
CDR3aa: CASSKGPTGEKLFF

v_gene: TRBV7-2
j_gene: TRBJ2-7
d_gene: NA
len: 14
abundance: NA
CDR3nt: TGTGCCAGCAGCTTATTTGGGAGCTCCTACGAGCAGTACTTC
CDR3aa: CASSLFGSSYEQYF

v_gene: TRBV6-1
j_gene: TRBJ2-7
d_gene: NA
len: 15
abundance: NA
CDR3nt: TGTGCCACCCGGCGGTCGACTAGTGGGTCCTACGAGCAGTACTTC
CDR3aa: CATRRSTSGSYEQYF

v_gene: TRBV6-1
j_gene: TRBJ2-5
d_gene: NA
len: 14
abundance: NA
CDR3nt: TGTGCCAGCAGTTTTAGCGGAGTTGAAGAGACCCAGTACTTC
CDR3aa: CASSFSGVEETQYF

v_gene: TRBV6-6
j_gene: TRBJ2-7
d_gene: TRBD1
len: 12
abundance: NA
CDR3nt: TGTGCCAGCAGGACAGGGAACTACGAGCAGTACTTC
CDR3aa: CASRTGNYEQYF

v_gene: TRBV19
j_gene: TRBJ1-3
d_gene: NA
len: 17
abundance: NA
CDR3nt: TGTGCCAGTAGTATAGCGTCTGTTCTACCTTCTGGAAACACCATATATTTT
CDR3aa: CASSIASVLPSGNTIYF

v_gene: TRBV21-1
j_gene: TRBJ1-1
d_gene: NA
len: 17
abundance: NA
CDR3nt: TGTGCCAGCAGCAAAGAGGGGGGAGGGGAGAAGGACACTGAAGCTTTCTTT
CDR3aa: CASSKEGGGEKDTEAFF

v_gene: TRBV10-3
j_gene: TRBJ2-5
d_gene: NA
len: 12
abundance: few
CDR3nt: TGTGCCATCCTTGGAGAGGGCGAGACCCAGTACTTC
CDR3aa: CAILGEGETQYF

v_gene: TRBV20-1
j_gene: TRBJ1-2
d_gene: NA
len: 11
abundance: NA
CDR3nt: TGCAGTGCTAGAGGCGTGGATGGCTACACCTTC
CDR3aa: CSARGVDGYTF

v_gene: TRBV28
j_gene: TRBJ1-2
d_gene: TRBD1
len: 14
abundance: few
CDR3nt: TGTGCCAGCAGTCCTCAGGGGGCGGGCTATGGCTACACCTTC
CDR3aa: CASSPQGAGYGYTF

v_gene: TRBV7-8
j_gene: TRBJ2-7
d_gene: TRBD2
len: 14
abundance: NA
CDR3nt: TGTGCCAGCAGCAAAGCGGGAGATAAATACGAGCAGTACTTC
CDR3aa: CASSKAGDKYEQYF

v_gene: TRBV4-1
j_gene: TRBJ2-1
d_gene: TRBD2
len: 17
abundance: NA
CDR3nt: TGCGCCAGCAGCCAAGATAGGGCTAGCGGGGGGCGTCGTGAGCAGTTCTTC
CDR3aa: CASSQDRASGGRREQFF

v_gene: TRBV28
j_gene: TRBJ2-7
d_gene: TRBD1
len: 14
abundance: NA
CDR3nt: TGTGCCAGCAGAAAACAGGGGGTCTCCTACGAGCAGTACTTC
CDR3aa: CASRKQGVSYEQYF

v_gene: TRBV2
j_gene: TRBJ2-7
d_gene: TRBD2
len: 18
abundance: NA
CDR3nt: TGTGCCAGCAGCGGAACGGGACTAGCGGGAGGAAGTTCCTACGAGCAGTACTTC
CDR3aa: CASSGTGLAGGSSYEQYF

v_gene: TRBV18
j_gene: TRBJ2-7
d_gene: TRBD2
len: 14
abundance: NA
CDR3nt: TGTGCCAGCTCCCTTGCGGGGGGGGCCGTCGAGCAGTACTTC
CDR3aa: CASSLAGGAVEQYF

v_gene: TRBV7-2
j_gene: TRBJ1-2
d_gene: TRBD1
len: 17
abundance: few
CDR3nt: TGTGCCAGCAGCTTTTTGGGGGGGACAGGGGATAATTATGGCTACACCTTC
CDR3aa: CASSFLGGTGDNYGYTF

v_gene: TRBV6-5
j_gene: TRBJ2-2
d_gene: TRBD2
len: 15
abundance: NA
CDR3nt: TGTGCCAGCAGTTTGACTAGCTTCGAGGGCGGGGAGCTGTTTTTT
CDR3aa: CASSLTSFEGGELFF

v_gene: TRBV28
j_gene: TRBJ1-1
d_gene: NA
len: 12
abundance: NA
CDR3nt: TGTGCCAGCAGTGGTAGATGGACTGAAGCTTTCTTT
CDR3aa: CASSGRWTEAFF

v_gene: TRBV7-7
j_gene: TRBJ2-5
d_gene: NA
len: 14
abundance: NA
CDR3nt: TGTGCTAGCAGCTTATCTTTAAGCTCGGGGACCCAGTACTTC
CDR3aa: CASSLSLSSGTQYF

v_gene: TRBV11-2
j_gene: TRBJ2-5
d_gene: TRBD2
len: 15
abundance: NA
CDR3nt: TGTGCCAGCAGCTTAGCCGGGACTACTAAAGAGACCCAGTACTTC
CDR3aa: CASSLAGTTKETQYF

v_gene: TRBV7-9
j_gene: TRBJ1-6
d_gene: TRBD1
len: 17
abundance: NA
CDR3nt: TGTGCCAGCAGCCACCGGGACAGGGGTACGGGGAGGTCACCCCTCCACTTT
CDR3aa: CASSHRDRGTGRSPLHF

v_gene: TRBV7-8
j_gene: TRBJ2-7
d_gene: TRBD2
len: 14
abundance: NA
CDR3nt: TGTGCCAGCAGCTCCGCCAGCGGGAGCCTCGAGCAGTACTTC
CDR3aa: CASSSASGSLEQYF

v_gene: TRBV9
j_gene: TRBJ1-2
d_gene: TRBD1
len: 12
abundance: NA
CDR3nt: TGTGCCAGTCAGGGGGCGCGGTATGGCTACACCTTC
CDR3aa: CASQGARYGYTF

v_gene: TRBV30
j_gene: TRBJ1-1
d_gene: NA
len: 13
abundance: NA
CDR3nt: TGTGCCTGGAGTGTACAGGCGAACACTGAAGCTTTCTTT
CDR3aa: CAWSVQANTEAFF

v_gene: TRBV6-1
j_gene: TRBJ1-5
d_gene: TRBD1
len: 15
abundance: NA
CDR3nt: TGTGCCAGCAGTCGGACAGGGGGTTACAATCAGCCCCAGCATTTT
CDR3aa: CASSRTGGYNQPQHF

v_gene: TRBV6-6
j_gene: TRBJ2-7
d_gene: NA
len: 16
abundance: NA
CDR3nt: TGTGCCAGCAGTTACTACACCTATCAGGGGAAACACGAGCAGTACTTC
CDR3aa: CASSYYTYQGKHEQYF

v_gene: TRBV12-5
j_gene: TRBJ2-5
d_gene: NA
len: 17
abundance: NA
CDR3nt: TGTGCTAGTGGTTTGGACCCTCTAAAGACTAGAAGGGAGACCCAGTACTTC
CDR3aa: CASGLDPLKTRRETQYF

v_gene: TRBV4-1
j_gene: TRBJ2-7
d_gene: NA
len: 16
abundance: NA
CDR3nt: TGCGCCAGCAGCCAATCAGGGGAGACACGAGGCTACGAGCAGTACTTC
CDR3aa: CASSQSGETRGYEQYF

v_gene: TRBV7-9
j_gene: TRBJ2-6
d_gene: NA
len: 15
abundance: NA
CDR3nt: TGTGCCAGCAGGATGGCGGGGTGGGGGGCCAACGTCCTGACTTTC
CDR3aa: CASRMAGWGANVLTF

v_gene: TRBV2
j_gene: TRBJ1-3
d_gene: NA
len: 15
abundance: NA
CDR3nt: TGTGCCAGCAGTGGGGCCACGGTTGCGGGAAACACCATATATTTT
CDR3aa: CASSGATVAGNTIYF

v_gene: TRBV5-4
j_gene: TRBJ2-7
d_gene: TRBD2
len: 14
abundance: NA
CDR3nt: TGTGCCAGCAGCTTGACTAGCGGGAGGCTCGAGCAGTACTTC
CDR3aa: CASSLTSGRLEQYF

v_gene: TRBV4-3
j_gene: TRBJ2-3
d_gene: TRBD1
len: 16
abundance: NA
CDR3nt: TGCGCCAGCAGCCAATTCCGCGGACAGGGAAGGGATACGCAGTATTTT
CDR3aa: CASSQFRGQGRDTQYF

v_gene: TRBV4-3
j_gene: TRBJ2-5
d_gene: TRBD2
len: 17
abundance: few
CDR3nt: TGCGCCAGCAGCCAAGATTCCCCGCCTAGCGGCACCGGGACCCAGTACTTC
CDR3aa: CASSQDSPPSGTGTQYF